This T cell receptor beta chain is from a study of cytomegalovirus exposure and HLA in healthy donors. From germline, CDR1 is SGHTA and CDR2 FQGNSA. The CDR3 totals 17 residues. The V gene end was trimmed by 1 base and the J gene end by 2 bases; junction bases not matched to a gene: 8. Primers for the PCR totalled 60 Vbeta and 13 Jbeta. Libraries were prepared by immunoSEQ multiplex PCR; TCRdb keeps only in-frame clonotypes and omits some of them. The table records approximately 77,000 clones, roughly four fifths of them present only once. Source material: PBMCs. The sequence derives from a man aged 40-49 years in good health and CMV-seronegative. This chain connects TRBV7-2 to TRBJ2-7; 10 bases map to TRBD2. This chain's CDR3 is CASSLVVGLASTYEQYF. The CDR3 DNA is TGTGCCAGCAGCTTAGTGGTGGGACTAGCGTCTACCTACGAGCAGTACTTC. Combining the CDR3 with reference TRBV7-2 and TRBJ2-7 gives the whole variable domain GAGVSQSPSNKVTEKGKDVELRCDPISGHTALYWYRQSLGQGLEFLIYFQGNSAPDKSGLPSDRFSAERTGGSVSTLTIQRTQQEDSAVYLCASSLVVGLASTYEQYFGPGTRLTVT.